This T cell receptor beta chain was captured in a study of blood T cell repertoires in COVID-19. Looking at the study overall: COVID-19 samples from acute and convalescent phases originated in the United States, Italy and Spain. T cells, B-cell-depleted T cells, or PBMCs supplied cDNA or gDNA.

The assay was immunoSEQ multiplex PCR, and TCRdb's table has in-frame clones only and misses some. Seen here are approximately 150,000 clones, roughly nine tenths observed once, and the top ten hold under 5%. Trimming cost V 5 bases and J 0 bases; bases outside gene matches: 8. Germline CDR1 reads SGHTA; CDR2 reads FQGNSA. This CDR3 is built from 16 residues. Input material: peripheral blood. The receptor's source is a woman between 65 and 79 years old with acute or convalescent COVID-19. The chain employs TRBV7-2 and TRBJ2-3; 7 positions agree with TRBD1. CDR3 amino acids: CASSALGQSSTDTQYF. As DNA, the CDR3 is TGTGCCAGCAGCGCCCTGGGACAGAGTAGCACAGATACGCAGTATTTT. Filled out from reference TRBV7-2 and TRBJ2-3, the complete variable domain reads GAGVSQSPSNKVTEKGKDVELRCDPISGHTALYWYRQSLGQGLEFLIYFQGNSAPDKSGLPSDRFSAERTGGSVSTLTIQRTQQEDSAVYLCASSALGQSSTDTQYFGPGTRLTVL.